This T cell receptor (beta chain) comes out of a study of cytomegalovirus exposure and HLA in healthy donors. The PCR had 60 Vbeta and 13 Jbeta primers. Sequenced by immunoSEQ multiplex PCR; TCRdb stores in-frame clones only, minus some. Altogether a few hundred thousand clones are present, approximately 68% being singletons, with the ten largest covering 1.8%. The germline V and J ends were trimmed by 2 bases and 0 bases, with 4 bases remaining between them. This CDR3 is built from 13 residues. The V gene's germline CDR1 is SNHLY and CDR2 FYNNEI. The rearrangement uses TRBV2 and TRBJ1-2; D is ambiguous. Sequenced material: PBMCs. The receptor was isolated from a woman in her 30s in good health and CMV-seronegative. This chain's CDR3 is CASSEQTNYGYTF. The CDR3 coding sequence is TGTGCCAGCAGTGAACAGACTAACTATGGCTACACCTTC.